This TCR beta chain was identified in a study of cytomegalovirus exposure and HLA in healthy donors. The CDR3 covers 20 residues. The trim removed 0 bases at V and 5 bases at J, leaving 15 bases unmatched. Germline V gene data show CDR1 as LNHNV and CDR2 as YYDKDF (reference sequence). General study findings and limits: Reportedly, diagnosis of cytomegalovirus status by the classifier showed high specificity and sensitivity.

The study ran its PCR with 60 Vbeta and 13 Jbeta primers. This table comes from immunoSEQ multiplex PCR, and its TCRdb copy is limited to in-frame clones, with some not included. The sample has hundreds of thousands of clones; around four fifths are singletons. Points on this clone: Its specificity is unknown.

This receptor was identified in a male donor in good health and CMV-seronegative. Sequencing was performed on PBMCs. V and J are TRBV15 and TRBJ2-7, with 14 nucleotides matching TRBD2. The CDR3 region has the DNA TGTGCCACCAGCAGAGACGGGGACGGGACTAGCGGGAGCTTAAACAACGAGCAGTACTTC. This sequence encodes CATSRDGDGTSGSLNNEQYF. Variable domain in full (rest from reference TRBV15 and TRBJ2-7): DAMVIQNPRYQVTQFGKPVTLSCSQTLNHNVMYWYQQKSSQAPKLLFHYYDKDFNNEADTPDNFQSRRPNTSFCFLDIRSPGLGDTAMYLCATSRDGDGTSGSLNNEQYFGPGTRLTVT.